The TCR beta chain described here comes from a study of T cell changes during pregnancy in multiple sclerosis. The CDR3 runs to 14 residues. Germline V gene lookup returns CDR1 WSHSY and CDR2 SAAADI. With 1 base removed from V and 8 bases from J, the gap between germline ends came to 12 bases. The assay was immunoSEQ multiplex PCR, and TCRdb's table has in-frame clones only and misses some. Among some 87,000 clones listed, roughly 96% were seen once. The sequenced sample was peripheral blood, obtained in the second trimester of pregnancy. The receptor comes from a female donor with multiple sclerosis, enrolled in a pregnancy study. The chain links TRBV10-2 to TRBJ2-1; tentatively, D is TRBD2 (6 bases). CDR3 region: CASSELGGGDEQFF. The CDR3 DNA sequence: TGCGCCAGCAGTGAGTTGGGGGGAGGCGATGAGCAGTTCTTC.